Described below is a single TCR beta chain sequence and its context. Its target is unknown. One end of the junction does not line up with germline, which may come from a read error. This sample is drawn from a study of T cell responses to AZD1222 COVID-19 vaccine. General observations from the study: Reports say nearly half of spike-specific TCRs go after unmutated variant regions.

Some clones are missing from TCRdb's copy, which holds only in-frame ones; the method was immunoSEQ multiplex PCR. The data contain some 150,000 clones, around 92% of them singletons. The CDR3 is made up of 19 amino acids. CDR1 and CDR2 (germline): SSHAT, FNYEAQ (reference sequence). The receptor was derived from an adult in good health. The genes are TRBV7-7 and TRBJ1-3, with no clear D. The source material was peripheral blood, sampled on day 0 of AZD1222 vaccination. In DNA form, the CDR3 reads TGTGCTAGCAGCTCAGTCCCGAGAGGGAGGCCCAGCTCTGGAAACACCATATATTTT. This codes for CASSSVPRGRPSSGNTIYF.